This TCR beta chain was obtained from a study of shared clonotypes between healthy human individuals. As concerns this clone: Its antigen is not identified.

The naive CD8 fraction comprised CD45RO-negative cells positively selected for CCR7 and excluded terminally differentiated effector memory CD45RA+ cells. Notes on the study in general: Larger richness was generally estimated for naive than memory subsets. An anticipated effect of sequencing depth on clonotype sharing among donors was recognized. Of the naive CD4 clonotypes, around 5% were shared across a handful of donors.

The protocol was immunoSEQ multiplex PCR, while the TCRdb copy is restricted to in-frame clones and leaves out a portion. The sample consists of around 2,100,000 clones, roughly 94% of them appearing once. Trimming pared 11 bases from V and 7 bases from J, leaving 15 bases between. Per the germline V gene, CDR1 is SEHNR and CDR2 is FQNEAQ (reference sequence). The CDR3 extends over 13 amino acids. The TCR sequence derives from a young man in good health. This sequence joins TRBV7-9 and TRBJ1-6; no reliable D call. What was sequenced was naive CD8+ T cells sorted from blood. CDR3 sequence (DNA): TGTGCCTCCGAAGGCGGAGAAAATTCACCCCTCCACTTT. Its translation: CASEGGENSPLHF.